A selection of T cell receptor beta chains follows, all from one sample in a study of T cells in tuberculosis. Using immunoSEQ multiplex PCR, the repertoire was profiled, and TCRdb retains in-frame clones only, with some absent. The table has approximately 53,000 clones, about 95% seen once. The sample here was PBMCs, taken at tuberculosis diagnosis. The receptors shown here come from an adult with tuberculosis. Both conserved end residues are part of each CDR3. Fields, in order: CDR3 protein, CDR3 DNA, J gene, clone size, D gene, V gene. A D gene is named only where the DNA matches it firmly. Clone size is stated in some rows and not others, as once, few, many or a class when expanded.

CATKGGRRTGELFF | TGTGCCACAAAAGGTGGGAGGAGGACCGGGGAGCTGTTTTTT | TRBJ2-2 | . | . | TRBV19
CASSPDRARGGGQPQHF | TGTGCCAGCTCCCCTGACAGGGCAAGGGGTGGGGGTCAGCCCCAGCATTTT | TRBJ1-5 | . | TRBD1 | TRBV18
CASSSGLAGAYNEQFF | TGCGCCAGCAGCTCGGGACTAGCGGGGGCCTACAATGAGCAGTTCTTC | TRBJ2-1 | . | TRBD2 | TRBV5-1
CASSSAGTSAHEQYF | TGTGCCAGCAGTTCCGCCGGGACATCGGCCCACGAGCAGTACTTC | TRBJ2-7 | . | . | TRBV28
CASTTSGGTASYTF | TGTGCCAGCACCACAAGCGGGGGAACGGCCTCCTACACCTTC | TRBJ1-2 | . | . | TRBV6-6
CASSVRTSGRGEQFF | TGTGCCAGCAGTGTGAGGACTAGCGGGAGGGGTGAGCAGTTCTTC | TRBJ2-1 | . | TRBD2 | TRBV6-6
CASSHLDNPNYGYTF | TGTGCCAGCAGCCATTTAGACAACCCTAACTATGGCTACACCTTC | TRBJ1-2 | . | . | TRBV7-8
CASSQGAENIQYF | TGTGCCAGCAGTCAAGGGGCAGAAAACATTCAGTACTTC | TRBJ2-4 | once | . | TRBV27
CASSTLSGRDSGELFF | TGTGCCAGCTCGACCCTTAGCGGGAGGGACTCCGGGGAGCTGTTTTTT | TRBJ2-2 | . | TRBD2 | TRBV18
CASSQSAEHRDSTDTQYF | TGTGCCAGCAGCCAATCGGCGGAGCACCGGGATAGCACAGATACGCAGTATTTT | TRBJ2-3 | . | . | TRBV16
CAWRLREGVYNEQFF | TGTGCCTGGAGACTGCGGGAGGGCGTTTACAATGAGCAGTTCTTC | TRBJ2-1 | . | TRBD2 | TRBV30
CANYNSGNQPQHF | TGTGCCAATTATAATAGCGGCAATCAGCCCCAGCATTTT | TRBJ1-5 | . | . | TRBV5-3
CASSLGAGQQGTDTQYF | TGCGCCAGCAGCTTGGGGGCAGGGCAGCAGGGCACAGATACGCAGTATTTT | TRBJ2-3 | . | . | TRBV5-1
CASSNRGLGSPLHF | TGTGCCAGTAGTAACAGGGGTCTAGGCTCACCCCTCCACTTT | TRBJ1-6 | . | TRBD1 | TRBV19
CASSLPGSRAGYTF | TGTGCCAGCAGTTTACCGGGGTCTAGAGCTGGCTACACCTTC | TRBJ1-2 | . | . | TRBV28